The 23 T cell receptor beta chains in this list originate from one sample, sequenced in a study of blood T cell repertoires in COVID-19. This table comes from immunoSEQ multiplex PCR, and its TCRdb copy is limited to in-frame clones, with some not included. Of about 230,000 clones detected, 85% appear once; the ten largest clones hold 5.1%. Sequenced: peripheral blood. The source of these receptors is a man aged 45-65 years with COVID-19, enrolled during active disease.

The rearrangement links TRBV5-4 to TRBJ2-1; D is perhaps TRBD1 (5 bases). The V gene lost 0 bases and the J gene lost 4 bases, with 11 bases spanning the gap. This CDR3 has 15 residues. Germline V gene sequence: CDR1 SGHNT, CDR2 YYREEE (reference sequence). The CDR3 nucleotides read TGTGCCAGCAGCTTGGACCAGGGCCCGTACAATGAGCAGTTCTTC. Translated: CASSLDQGPYNEQFF.

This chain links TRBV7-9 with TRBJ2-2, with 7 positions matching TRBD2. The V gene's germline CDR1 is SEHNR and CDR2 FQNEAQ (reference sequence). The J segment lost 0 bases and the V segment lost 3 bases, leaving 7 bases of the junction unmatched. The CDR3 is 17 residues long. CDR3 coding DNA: TGTGCCAGCAGCTTTCTCCGGGGACTATCGAACACCGGGGAGCTGTTTTTT. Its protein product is CASSFLRGLSNTGELFF.

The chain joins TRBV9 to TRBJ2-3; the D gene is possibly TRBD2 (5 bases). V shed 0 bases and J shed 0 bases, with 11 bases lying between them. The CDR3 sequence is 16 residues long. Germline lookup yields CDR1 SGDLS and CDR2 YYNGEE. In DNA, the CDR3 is TGTGCCAGCAGCGTAGTGGGAGTGTCTAGCACAGATACGCAGTATTTT. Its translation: CASSVVGVSSTDTQYF.

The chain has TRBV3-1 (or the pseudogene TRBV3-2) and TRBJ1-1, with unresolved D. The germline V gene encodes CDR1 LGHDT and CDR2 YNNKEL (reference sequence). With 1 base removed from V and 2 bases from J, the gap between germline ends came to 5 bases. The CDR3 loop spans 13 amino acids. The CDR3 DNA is TGTGCCAGCAGCCAAGGCGCAAACACTGAAGCTTTCTTT. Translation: CASSQGANTEAFF.

CDR3 amino acids: CASSVRQGATDTQYF. The CDR3 DNA reads TGCGCCAGCAGCGTTCGACAGGGGGCAACAGATACGCAGTATTTT. This chain links TRBV5-1 with TRBJ2-3; 10 bases agree with TRBD1. Per the germline V gene, CDR1 is SGHRS and CDR2 is YFSETQ. The CDR3 contains 15 residues. J lost 3 bases, V lost 4 bases, and 5 bases had no gene match.

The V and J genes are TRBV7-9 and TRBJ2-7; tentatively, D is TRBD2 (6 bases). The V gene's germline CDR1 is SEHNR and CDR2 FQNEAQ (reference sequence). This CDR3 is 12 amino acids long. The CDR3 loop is CVLVRQGGEQYF. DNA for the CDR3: TGTGTTCTCGTGCGGCAGGGAGGCGAGCAGTACTTC.

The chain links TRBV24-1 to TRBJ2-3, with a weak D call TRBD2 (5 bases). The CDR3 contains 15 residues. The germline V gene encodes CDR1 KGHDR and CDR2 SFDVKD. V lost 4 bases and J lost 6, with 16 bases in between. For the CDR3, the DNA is TGTGCCACCAGTGACCCATTACTAGTTTCCGATACGCAGTATTTT. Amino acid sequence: CATSDPLLVSDTQYF.

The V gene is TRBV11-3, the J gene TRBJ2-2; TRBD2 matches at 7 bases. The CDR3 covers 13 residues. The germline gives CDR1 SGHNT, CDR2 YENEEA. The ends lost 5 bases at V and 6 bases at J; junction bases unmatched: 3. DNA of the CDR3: TGTGCCAGCAGCCCCCGGGGGGCCGGGGAGCTGTTTTTT. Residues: CASSPRGAGELFF.

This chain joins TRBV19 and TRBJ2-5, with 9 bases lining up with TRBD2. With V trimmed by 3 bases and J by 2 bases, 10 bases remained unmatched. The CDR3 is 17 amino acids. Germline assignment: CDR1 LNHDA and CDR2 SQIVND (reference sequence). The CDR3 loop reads CASSIGALAGSQETQYF. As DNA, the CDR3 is TGTGCCAGTAGTATTGGGGCCCTAGCGGGGAGTCAAGAGACCCAGTACTTC.

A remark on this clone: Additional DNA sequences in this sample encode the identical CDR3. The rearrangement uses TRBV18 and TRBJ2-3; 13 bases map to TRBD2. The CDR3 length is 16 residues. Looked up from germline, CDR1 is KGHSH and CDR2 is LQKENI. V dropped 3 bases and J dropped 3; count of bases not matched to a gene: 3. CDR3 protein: CASSPPGLAGTDTQYF. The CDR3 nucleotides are TGTGCCAGCTCACCGCCGGGACTAGCGGGGACAGATACGCAGTATTTT.

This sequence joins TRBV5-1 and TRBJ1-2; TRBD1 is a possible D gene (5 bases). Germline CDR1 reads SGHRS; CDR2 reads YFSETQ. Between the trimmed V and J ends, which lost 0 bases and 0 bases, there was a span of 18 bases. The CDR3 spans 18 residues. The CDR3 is CASSLDGQTTSTNYGYTF. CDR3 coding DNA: TGCGCCAGCAGCTTGGATGGACAAACGACATCCACTAACTATGGCTACACCTTC.

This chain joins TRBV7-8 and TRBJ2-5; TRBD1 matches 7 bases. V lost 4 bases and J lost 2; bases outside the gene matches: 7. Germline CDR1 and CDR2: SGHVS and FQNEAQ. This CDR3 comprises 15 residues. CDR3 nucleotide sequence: TGTGCCAGCAGCTCGTCCGGGACAGAACAAGAGACCCAGTACTTC. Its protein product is CASSSSGTEQETQYF. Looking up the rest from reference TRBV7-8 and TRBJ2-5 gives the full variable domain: GAGVSQSPRYKVAKRGQDVALRCDPISGHVSLFWYQQALGQGPEFLTYFQNEAQLDKSGLPSDRFFAERPEGSVSTLKIQRTQQEDSAVYLCASSSSGTEQETQYFGPGTRLLVL.

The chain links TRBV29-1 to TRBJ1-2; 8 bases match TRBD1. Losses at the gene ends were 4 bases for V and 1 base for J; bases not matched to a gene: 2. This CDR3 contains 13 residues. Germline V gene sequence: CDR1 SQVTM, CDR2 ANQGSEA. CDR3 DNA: TGCAGCGTTGGGGACAGGCTTAACTATGGCTACACCTTC. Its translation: CSVGDRLNYGYTF.

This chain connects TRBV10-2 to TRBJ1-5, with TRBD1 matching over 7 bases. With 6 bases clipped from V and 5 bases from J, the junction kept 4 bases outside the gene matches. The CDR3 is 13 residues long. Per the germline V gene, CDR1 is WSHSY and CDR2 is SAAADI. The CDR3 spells CASSGQVYQPQHF. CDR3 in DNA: TGCGCCAGCAGCGGACAGGTGTATCAGCCCCAGCATTTT.

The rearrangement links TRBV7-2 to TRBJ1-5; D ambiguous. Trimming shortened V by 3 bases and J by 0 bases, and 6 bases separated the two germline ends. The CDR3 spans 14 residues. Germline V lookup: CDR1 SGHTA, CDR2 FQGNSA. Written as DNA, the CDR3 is TGTGCCAGCAGCTTGTCCTCTAGCAATCAGCCCCAGCATTTT. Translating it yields CASSLSSSNQPQHF.

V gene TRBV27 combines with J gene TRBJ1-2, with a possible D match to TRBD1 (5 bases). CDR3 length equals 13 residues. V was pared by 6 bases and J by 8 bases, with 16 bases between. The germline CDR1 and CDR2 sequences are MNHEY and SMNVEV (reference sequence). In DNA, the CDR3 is TGTGCCAGCAGCGTGGGGCCTTGGAGCGGCTACACCTTC. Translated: CASSVGPWSGYTF.

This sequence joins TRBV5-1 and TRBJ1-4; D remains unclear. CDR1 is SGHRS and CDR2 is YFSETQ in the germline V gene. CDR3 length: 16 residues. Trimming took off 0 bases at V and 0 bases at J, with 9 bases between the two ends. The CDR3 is CASSLAYGATNEKLFF. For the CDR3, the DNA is TGCGCCAGCAGCTTGGCCTACGGTGCAACTAATGAAAAACTGTTTTTT.

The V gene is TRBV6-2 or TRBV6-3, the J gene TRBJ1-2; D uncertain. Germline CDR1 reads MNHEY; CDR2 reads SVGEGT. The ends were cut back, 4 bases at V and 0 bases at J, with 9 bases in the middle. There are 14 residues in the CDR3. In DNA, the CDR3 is TGTGCCAGCAGTTCTTTGACATCTAACTATGGCTACACCTTC. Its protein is CASSSLTSNYGYTF.

The CDR3 sequence is CASLGGLATSTDTQYF. The CDR3 DNA sequence: TGTGCCAGCCTGGGGGGGCTAGCGACTAGCACAGATACGCAGTATTTT. This chain links TRBV2 with TRBJ2-3, with a weak D call TRBD2 (7 bases). Germline CDR1 SNHLY, CDR2 FYNNEI. CDR3 length: 16 amino acids. Trimming stripped 8 bases from V and 0 bases from J, with 18 bases between.

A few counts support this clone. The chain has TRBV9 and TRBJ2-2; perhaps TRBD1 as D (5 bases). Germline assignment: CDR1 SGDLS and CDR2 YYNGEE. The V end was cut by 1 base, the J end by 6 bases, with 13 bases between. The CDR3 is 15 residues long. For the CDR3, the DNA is TGTGCCAGCAGCGTATCAGGGTGGATTGCCGGGGAGCTGTTTTTT. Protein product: CASSVSGWIAGELFF.

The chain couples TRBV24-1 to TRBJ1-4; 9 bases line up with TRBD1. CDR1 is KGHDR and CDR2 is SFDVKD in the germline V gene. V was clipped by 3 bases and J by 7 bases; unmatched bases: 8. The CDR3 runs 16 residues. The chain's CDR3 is CATSDPTQGAGEKLFF. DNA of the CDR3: TGTGCCACCAGTGATCCTACACAGGGGGCAGGTGAAAAACTGTTTTTT.

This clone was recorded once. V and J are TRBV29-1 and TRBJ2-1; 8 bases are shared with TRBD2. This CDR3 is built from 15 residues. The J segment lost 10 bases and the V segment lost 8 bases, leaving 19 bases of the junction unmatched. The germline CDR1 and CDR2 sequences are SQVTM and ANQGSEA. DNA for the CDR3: TGCAGCTCCCGGGAGCGATCCGGGGGCGGGAGGGAGCAGTTCTTC. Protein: CSSRERSGGGREQFF.

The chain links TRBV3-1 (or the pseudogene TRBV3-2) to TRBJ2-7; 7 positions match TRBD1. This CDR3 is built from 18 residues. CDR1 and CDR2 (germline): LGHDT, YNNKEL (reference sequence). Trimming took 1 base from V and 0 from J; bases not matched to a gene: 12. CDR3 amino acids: CASSQVLILTGNSYEQYF. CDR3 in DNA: TGTGCCAGCAGCCAAGTCTTGATTCTGACAGGGAACTCCTACGAGCAGTACTTC.